This T cell receptor beta chain is drawn from a study of neurological immune-mediated disorders (dated by TCRdb to between 2018 and 2021). With regard to the full study: Using UMI-based sequencing, the study compared peripheral blood TCR-beta repertoires from patients with HTLV-I-associated myelopathy (HAM/TSP), patients with multiple sclerosis, and healthy controls. Alongside PBMC samples, the set of more than 85 TCR-beta libraries contained longitudinal samples, technical triplicates, and paired CD4+ and CD8+ T-cell subsets that had been sorted. The cohort included approximately 70 subjects: some 14 with HAM/TSP, some 34 with multiple sclerosis, and some 20 healthy controls. Results the study describes overall, beyond this receptor: No identical CDR3 amino acid sequences were found to be shared among expanded clones across subjects, suggesting that TCR-beta repertoires were private in all groups. The highest TCR clonal expansion was observed in HAM/TSP patients, whereas the lowest was observed in MS patients, even when compared with healthy controls.

This clonotype was found many times. What this receptor recognizes is not known. No per-base quality is available; no much larger clone lies one base away. Sorted-subset TCR libraries were prepared from roughly 940,000 sorted CD4+ or CD8+ T cells. Peripheral blood underwent Ficoll-Hypaque density gradient centrifugation to isolate PBMCs, which were then cryopreserved in liquid nitrogen. Paired sorted CD4+ and CD8+ subsets came from healthy controls, HAM/TSP patients and MS patients. CDR1 is given as DFQATT and CDR2 as SNEGSKA, both from the germline V gene (reference sequence). Spanning cysteine to phenylalanine, the CDR3 consists of 12 amino acids. This entry keeps only the CDR3 DNA: 36 bases, framed from base 1. Relative to germline, V is missing 4 bases and J is missing 4 bases, with 2 bases of the junction outside any gene match. cDNA was synthesized by template-switch 5'RACE using a primer carrying a 10-nucleotide random unique molecular identifier by which each TCR transcript was tagged. Every sequencing run covered 15-18 subjects and yielded more than 160 million TCR-beta sequences. The RNeasy kit was used to extract total RNA. TCR-beta VDJ regions were amplified with primers for the TCR constant region and the 5'RACE anchor, using the KAPA Real-time Library Amplification kit. Sample indexes and Illumina adaptors were added in a first PCR, and a second PCR then increased library yield. The roughly 650 bp TCR product was size-selected on a 2% E-gel SizeSelection system after Ampure bead purification. Before pooling, libraries had their quality checked on a Bioanalyzer, their concentration measured with Qubit, and their quantity determined with the Kapa Library Quantification kit. Libraries were sequenced paired-end 2 x 150 bp on an Illumina HiSeq 2500. To increase sequence diversity, roughly 23-30% phiX was spiked into each library pool. On the authors' methods: Quality-filtered reads were processed with the UMI-based MiGEC pipeline, which removed over 75% of raw TCR sequences during error correction. VDJ genes were aligned to IMGT germline references, and each clonotype was defined by a unique CDR3 amino acid sequence together with V-J genes. Clonal expansion, Shannon diversity and CDR3 relatedness (CalcPairwiseDistances, ClusterSamples) were evaluated with VDJtools, and phylogenetic trees were built with CLCbio workbench. Clones with at least 8 unique UMIs were defined as expanded, with this threshold being based on coefficient-of-variation modelling across technical triplicates. TCRdb applied fastp at Q25 and MiXCR to the public reads, then kept only in-frame beta chains. Each CDR3 protein appears once, grouped with its most common genes and DNA. In this record, the V and J calls reflect TCRdb's handling and not the investigators' own analysis. The sample profile shows about 38,000 distinct CDR3 sequences; under 14% of them were found once. The ten top clones hold 3.9% of the sample.

This receptor was obtained from a woman aged 30 to 39 with HTLV-1-associated myelopathy (HAM/TSP). The sequenced sample was CD4+ T cells from blood. The chain was built from TRBV20-1 and TRBJ1-2, with 8 bases aligning to TRBD1. The DNA reads TGCAGTGCTAACGACAGGGGCTATGGCTACACCTTC. Its coded protein is CSANDRGYGYTF.